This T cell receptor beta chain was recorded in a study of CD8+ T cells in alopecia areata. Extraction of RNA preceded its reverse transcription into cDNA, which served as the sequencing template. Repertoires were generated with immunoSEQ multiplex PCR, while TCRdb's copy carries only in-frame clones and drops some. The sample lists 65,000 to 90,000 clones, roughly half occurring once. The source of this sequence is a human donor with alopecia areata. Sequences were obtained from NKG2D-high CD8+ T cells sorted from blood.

The CDR3 DNA reads as TGTGCCAGCAGTTCCCAGGGTTTCCAAGAGACCCAGTACTTC. It is translated as CASSSQGFQETQYF. The chain combines TRBV28 with TRBJ2-5; D may be TRBD1 (5 bases). The CDR3 spans 14 residues. With 4 bases removed from V and 1 base from J, the gap between germline ends came to 10 bases. Germline V gene data show CDR1 as MDHEN and CDR2 as SYDVKM. The full variable domain, in which reference TRBV28 and TRBJ2-5 provide the parts outside the CDR3, is DVKVTQSSRYLVKRTGEKVFLECVQDMDHENMFWYRQDPGLGLRLIYFSYDVKMKEKGDIPEGYSVSREKKERFSLILESASTNQTSMYLCASSSQGFQETQYFGPGTRLLVL.